Sequencing of this TCR beta chain was carried out in a study of blood T cell repertoires in COVID-19. Looking at the study overall: Donors in the United States, Italy and Spain gave samples during acute or convalescent COVID-19.

Source study methods: Amplified reference gene primers provided the basis for estimating nucleated cell counts. The repertoire was sequenced with immunoSEQ multiplex PCR; TCRdb's copy has only in-frame clones and lacks some. The DNA gave D and trimming, while V, J and clone size come from that table. The sample lists around 110,000 clones, about nine tenths seen once, with under 2% in the top ten. This clone was detected only a few times. Looked up from germline, CDR1 is MDHEN and CDR2 is SYDVKM. The V and J ends lost 8 bases and 4 bases, in that order; junction bases with no gene match: 9. The CDR3 loop spans 14 amino acids.

The chain has TRBV28 and TRBJ1-2, with 8 bases that match TRBD1. Sequences were obtained from peripheral blood. This receptor was taken from a human donor with active COVID-19. The donor label of this sample is uncertain. This CDR3 reads CASWGNRGGYGYTF. The CDR3 DNA reads as TGTGCCAGCTGGGGAAACAGGGGGGGCTATGGCTACACCTTC.